Listed here are 19 T cell receptor beta chains from one sample, sequenced in a study of blood T cell repertoires in COVID-19. Profiled with immunoSEQ multiplex PCR; TCRdb holds only in-frame clones, not every one. The data show more than 85,000 clones, around 90% seen once. Sequencing was carried out using peripheral blood. Receptor source: a man in his late teens or twenties with acute or convalescent COVID-19.

V usage is TRBV5-5 and J usage is TRBJ1-4; D gene uncertain. Germline V gene data show CDR1 as SGHKS and CDR2 as YYEKEE (reference sequence). This CDR3 is built from 16 residues. The V end lost 0 bases, the J end lost 1 base, and 10 bases lay between the germline ends. The CDR3 DNA is TGTGCCAGCAGCTTGGCTCAGGTCCTAACTAATGAAAAACTGTTTTTT. Translation gives CASSLAQVLTNEKLFF.

The chain is built from TRBV6-5 and TRBJ1-3; TRBD1 matches at 11 bases. The CDR3 spans 15 residues. CDR1 MNHEY and CDR2 SVGAGI come from the germline V gene. The V and J ends lost 6 bases and 4 bases, in that order; junction bases with no gene match: 5. CDR3 nucleotide sequence: TGTGCCAGCAGGCGGACAGGGGGCGCAGGAAACACCATATATTTT. This encodes CASRRTGGAGNTIYF.

This clone was seen only a few times. The rearrangement uses TRBV5-1 and TRBJ2-7; 7 bases agree with TRBD1. Germline loops: CDR1 SGHRS, CDR2 YFSETQ. The CDR3 extends over 14 amino acids. The V segment lost 5 bases and the J segment 3 bases; nucleotides outside the gene matches: 8. In nucleotides, the CDR3 is TGCGCCAGCAGGATCCGGGACAGACACTACGAGCAGTACTTC. It encodes CASRIRDRHYEQYF.

The V gene is TRBV6-1, the J gene TRBJ2-1; D may be TRBD1 (7 bases). Germline V CDR1 and CDR2: MNHNS, SASEGT. Trimming took 1 base from V and 8 from J, leaving 15 bases between them. The CDR3 consists of 15 residues. The DNA for the CDR3 is TGTGCCAGCAGTGAAGTAGGGGGCGGGGCGGATGAGCAGTTCTTC. It translates to CASSEVGGGADEQFF.

The genes are TRBV12-3 or TRBV12-4 and TRBJ2-7; no reliable D call. V was pared by 5 bases and J by 0 bases, with 5 bases between. There are 12 residues in the CDR3. The CDR3 bases are TGTGCCAGCAGTCCTTTCTCCTACGAGCAGTACTTC. Protein sequence: CASSPFSYEQYF.

The genes are TRBV25-1 and TRBJ1-1; D remains ambiguous. Trimming shortened V by 7 bases and J by 3 bases, and 12 bases separated the two germline ends. The germline V gene encodes CDR1 MGHDK and CDR2 SYGVNS. The CDR3 is 13 residues long. The CDR3 DNA sequence: TGTGCCAGCACGGGAAACATCCACACTGAAGCTTTCTTT. This translates into CASTGNIHTEAFF.

The V gene is TRBV30, the J gene TRBJ1-1; D is unresolved. The length of the CDR3 is 12 residues. V shed 3 bases and J shed 1 base, with 6 bases lying between them. Germline values: CDR1 GTSNPN, CDR2 SVGIG (reference sequence). As DNA, the CDR3 is TGTGCCTGGAGGGCAGGGAACACTGAAGCTTTCTTT. Translation: CAWRAGNTEAFF.

The table lists this clone with a count of one. J is TRBJ2-7 and V is TRBV14; 8 positions agree with TRBD1. J was trimmed by 0 bases and V by 0 bases; bases with no gene match: 7. The CDR3 has 17 amino acids. Germline CDR1 reads SGHDN; CDR2 reads FVKESK. The DNA for the CDR3 is TGTGCCAGCAGCCAAGAGGACAGGGTGGCTAACTCCTACGAGCAGTACTTC. Amino acids: CASSQEDRVANSYEQYF.

J is TRBJ1-5 and V is TRBV18; 9 bases fit TRBD1. Germline assignment: CDR1 KGHSH and CDR2 LQKENI. The V gene end was trimmed by 4 bases and the J gene end by 4 bases; junction bases not matched to a gene: 2. This CDR3 comprises 14 residues. CDR3 sequence (DNA): TGTGCCAGCTCACGGGGACAGGGTAATCAGCCCCAGCATTTT. Translation: CASSRGQGNQPQHF. The variable domain in full, with the rest retrieved from reference TRBV18 and TRBJ1-5, is NAGVMQNPRHLVRRRGQEARLRCSPMKGHSHVYWYRQLPEEGLKFMVYLQKENIIDESGMPKERFSAEFPKEGPSILRIQQVVRGDSAAYFCASSRGQGNQPQHFGDGTRLSIL.

This rearrangement joins TRBV11-2 to TRBJ1-2; D might be TRBD1 (6 bases). Trimming took 0 bases from V and 3 from J, leaving 11 bases between them. This CDR3 contains 15 residues. Germline V gene sequence: CDR1 SGHAT, CDR2 FQNNGV. Written as DNA, the CDR3 is TGTGCCAGCAGCTTAGATGGGGGCAGCTACTATGGCTACACCTTC. It specifies CASSLDGGSYYGYTF.

This rearrangement joins TRBV19 to TRBJ1-3; the D gene is possibly TRBD1 (6 bases). Germline values: CDR1 LNHDA, CDR2 SQIVND (reference sequence). This CDR3 comprises 14 residues. Trimming pared 6 bases from V and 2 bases from J, leaving 11 bases between. Here the CDR3 DNA reads TGTGCCAGTAGGATACAGGGAACTGGAAACACCATATATTTT. Translated, it gives CASRIQGTGNTIYF.

This chain connects TRBV24-1 to TRBJ2-1, with 11 bases aligning to TRBD2. Germline trimming cut 9 bases from V and 9 bases from J; bases unmatched to any gene: 12. This CDR3 is 15 amino acids long. Looked up from germline, CDR1 is KGHDR and CDR2 is SFDVKD. CDR3 nucleotide sequence: TGTGCCACCTCAGTAGCGGGGGGGCCGAGGAGTGAGCAGTTCTTC. It specifies CATSVAGGPRSEQFF.

This chain joins TRBV5-1 and TRBJ2-7; the D gene is possibly TRBD1 (5 bases). This CDR3 has 14 residues. Germline CDR1 and CDR2: SGHRS and YFSETQ. Trimming shortened V by 1 base and J by 4 bases, and 12 bases separated the two germline ends. The CDR3 is CASSLQGLEYEQYF. CDR3 in DNA: TGCGCCAGCAGCTTGCAGGGATTGGAATACGAGCAGTACTTC.

The V call is TRBV5-1, the J call TRBJ2-7, with D perhaps matching TRBD2 (7 bases). The V end lost 4 bases, the J end lost 2 bases, and 16 bases lay between the germline ends. CDR3 length: 15 amino acids. The germline gives CDR1 SGHRS, CDR2 YFSETQ. The CDR3 region has the DNA TGCGCCAGCAGCCTGGGGGGAGGGGGTCCCTACGAGCAGTACTTC. Encoded protein: CASSLGGGGPYEQYF.

The chain joins TRBV6-5 to TRBJ1-2; D unclear. Germline V gene sequence: CDR1 MNHEY, CDR2 SVGAGI. V was trimmed by 8 bases and J by 0 bases, leaving 10 bases between them. This CDR3 is built from 13 residues. The CDR3 loop reads CASHTSANYGYTF. Written as DNA, the CDR3 is TGTGCCAGCCACACGTCCGCTAACTATGGCTACACCTTC.

The chain recombines TRBV6-5 with TRBJ2-5; 7 bases map to TRBD2. Losses at the gene ends were 6 bases for V and 4 bases for J; bases not matched to a gene: 8. Germline lookup yields CDR1 MNHEY and CDR2 SVGAGI. The CDR3 covers 14 residues. This CDR3 is CASSDVGGGETQYF. Written as DNA, the CDR3 is TGTGCCAGCAGCGACGTTGGGGGGGGAGAGACCCAGTACTTC.

The genes are TRBV6-5 and TRBJ2-3, with D possibly TRBD1 on 6 matching bases. CDR3 length: 16 residues. V lost 4 bases to trimming and J lost 1 base, with 15 bases between them. Germline CDR1 MNHEY, CDR2 SVGAGI. The CDR3 DNA reads as TGTGCCAGCAGTTCTTCTATAGCAGGGGGCACAGATACGCAGTATTTT. The encoded protein is CASSSSIAGGTDTQYF.

The rearrangement uses TRBV19 and TRBJ1-1; D not resolved. Deletions cut 5 bases from V and 8 bases from J, with 12 bases between. The CDR3 has 12 residues. Germline CDR1 LNHDA, CDR2 SQIVND (reference sequence). CDR3 sequence reads: CASSLAGREAFF. In nucleotides, the CDR3 is TGTGCCAGTAGTTTAGCCGGGAGAGAAGCTTTCTTT.

This chain links TRBV3-1 (or the pseudogene TRBV3-2) with TRBJ2-2, with a possible D match to TRBD1 (6 bases). CDR3 length: 16 residues. Trimming shortened V by 3 bases and J by 3 bases, and 14 bases separated the two germline ends. Looked up from germline, CDR1 is LGHDT and CDR2 is YNNKEL (reference sequence). CDR3 residues: CASSHGQLGDTGELFF. CDR3 sequence (DNA): TGTGCCAGCAGCCACGGACAGCTCGGGGACACCGGGGAGCTGTTTTTT.